This T cell receptor (beta chain) was obtained from a study of T cell clones after liver transplantation. Overall study: Pre-transplant mixed lymphocyte reactions yielded third-party-reactive TCRbeta sequences as comparators for graft-donor-reactive sequences. Subjects received no induction therapy and standard immunosuppression until randomization at 12-24 months post-transplant.

Study conclusions and caveats: Compared with third party-reactive sequences, donor-reactive ones declined more, independent of withdrawal success.

Data came from immunoSEQ multiplex PCR; TCRdb stores just in-frame clones and leaves some out. The table records roughly 23,000 clones, 93% of them present only once. V was pared by 3 bases and J by 5 bases, with 10 bases between. This CDR3 spans 13 amino acids. Germline CDR1 is SGHTA and CDR2 is FQGNSA. Regarding this clone: The antigen is unknown.

This TCR derives from a human patient who received a liver transplant. Some T cells may possibly be graft donor cells. The input for sequencing was CD8+ T cells from blood, taken roughly 25 months after liver transplant. The chain uses TRBV7-2 and TRBJ1-2, with D hard to call. CDR3 protein: CASSFITGYGYTF. As DNA, the CDR3 is TGTGCCAGCAGCTTTATCACGGGGTATGGCTACACCTTC.